A selection of T cell receptor beta chains follows, all from one sample in a study of cytomegalovirus exposure and HLA in healthy donors. Measured with immunoSEQ multiplex PCR; TCRdb has only the in-frame clones, and not every one. This sample yields around 130,000 clones, of which more than 75% are seen a single time; under 2.5% belongs to the top ten. Sequencing input: PBMCs. All receptors come from a woman younger than 45 in good health and CMV-seronegative. CDR3s leave out the opening cysteine and the closing phenylalanine or tryptophan. Each record gives: J gene, D gene, V gene, CDR3 protein. The D gene is left open where the match is weak.

TRBJ1-4	.	TRBV7-2	ASSLDGGGVEKLF
TRBJ1-5	.	TRBV7-9	ASSPLGGQPQH
TRBJ2-7	.	TRBV27	ASRFGGEQY
TRBJ1-2	TRBD1	TRBV11-2	ASTLARTGVTGYT
TRBJ2-7	.	TRBV5-1	ASSLAPGDYEQY
TRBJ1-5	.	TRBV29-1	SVPKWGDQPQH
TRBJ1-1	.	TRBV29-1	SVVSRGLAEAF
TRBJ2-5	TRBD1	TRBV27	ASTSRDRAGETQY
TRBJ2-5	TRBD2	TRBV29-1	SVAGTSGEPTETQY
TRBJ2-3	.	TRBV30	AWSGGGGVTQY
TRBJ1-6	.	TRBV6-5	ASRPQTGNSPLH
TRBJ2-7	TRBD1	TRBV6-1	ASSEISLTGSRYEQY
TRBJ2-1	TRBD2	TRBV4-2	ASSQVPSGVNPYYNEQF
TRBJ1-1	.	TRBV6-7	ASSYSAGWTEAF
TRBJ1-2	TRBD1	TRBV9	ASSVASQGAYGYT
TRBJ1-2	.	TRBV10-1	ASSDDRRVGYT
TRBJ1-1	TRBD1	TRBV30	AWTVQGYRGTEAF
TRBJ2-7	.	TRBV5-4	ASSFDRSSYEQY
TRBJ2-1	TRBD2	TRBV11-3	ASSPWAGGLYNEQF
TRBJ2-5	TRBD2	TRBV7-8	ASSPRTSGETQY
TRBJ1-6	.	TRBV2	ASSVSIRASSYNSPLH